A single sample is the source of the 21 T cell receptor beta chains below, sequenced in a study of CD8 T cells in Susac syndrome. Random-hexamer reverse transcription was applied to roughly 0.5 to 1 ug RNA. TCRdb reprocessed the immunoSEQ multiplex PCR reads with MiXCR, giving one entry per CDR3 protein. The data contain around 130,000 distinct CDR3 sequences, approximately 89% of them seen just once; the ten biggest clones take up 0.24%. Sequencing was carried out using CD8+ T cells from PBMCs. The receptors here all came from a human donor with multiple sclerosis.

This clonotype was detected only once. In DNA, the CDR3 is TGTGCCAGCAGCCAATTCGACGCAGGACCTGAAGCTTTCTTT. Its protein is CASSQFDAGPEAFF. The chain couples TRBV6-5 to TRBJ1-1; unclear D gene. CDR3 length equals 14 residues. Between the trimmed V and J ends, which lost 6 bases and 6 bases, there was a span of 17 bases. Germline loops: CDR1 MNHEY, CDR2 SVGAGI.

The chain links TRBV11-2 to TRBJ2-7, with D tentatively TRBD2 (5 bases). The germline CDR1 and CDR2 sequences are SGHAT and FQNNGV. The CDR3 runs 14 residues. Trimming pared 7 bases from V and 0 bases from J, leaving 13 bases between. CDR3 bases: TGTGCCAGCAACTTGGAGGAGAGCTCCTACGAGCAGTACTTC. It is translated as CASNLEESSYEQYF. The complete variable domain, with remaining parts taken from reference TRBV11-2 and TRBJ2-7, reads EAGVAQSPRYKIIEKRQSVAFWCNPISGHATLYWYQQILGQGPKLLIQFQNNGVVDDSQLPKDRFSAERLKGVDSTLKIQPAKLEDSAVYLCASNLEESSYEQYFGPGTRLTVT.

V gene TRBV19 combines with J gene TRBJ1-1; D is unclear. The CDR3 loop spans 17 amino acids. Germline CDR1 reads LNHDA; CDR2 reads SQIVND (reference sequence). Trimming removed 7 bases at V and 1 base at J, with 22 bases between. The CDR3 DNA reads TGTGCCAGTACCGACCACCTGATGGGAGGGCCGAACACTGAAGCTTTCTTT. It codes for CASTDHLMGGPNTEAFF. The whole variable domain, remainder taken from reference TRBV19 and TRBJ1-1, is DGGITQSPKYLFRKEGQNVTLSCEQNLNHDAMYWYRQDPGQGLRLIYYSQIVNDFQKGDIAEGYSVSREKKESFPLTVTSAQKNPTAFYLCASTDHLMGGPNTEAFFGQGTRLTVV.

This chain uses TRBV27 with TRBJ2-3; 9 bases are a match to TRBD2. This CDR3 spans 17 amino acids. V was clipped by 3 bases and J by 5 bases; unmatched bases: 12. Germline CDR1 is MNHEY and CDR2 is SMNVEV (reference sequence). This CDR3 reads CASSFWDGGRAKDTQYF. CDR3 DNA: TGTGCCAGCAGTTTTTGGGATGGCGGGAGGGCCAAAGATACGCAGTATTTT.

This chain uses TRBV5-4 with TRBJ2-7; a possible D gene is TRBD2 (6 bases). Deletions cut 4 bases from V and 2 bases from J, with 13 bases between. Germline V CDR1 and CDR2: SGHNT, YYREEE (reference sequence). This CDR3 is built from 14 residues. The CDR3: CASSTGTSPYEQYF. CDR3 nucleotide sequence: TGTGCCAGCAGCACCGGGACTTCTCCCTACGAGCAGTACTTC.

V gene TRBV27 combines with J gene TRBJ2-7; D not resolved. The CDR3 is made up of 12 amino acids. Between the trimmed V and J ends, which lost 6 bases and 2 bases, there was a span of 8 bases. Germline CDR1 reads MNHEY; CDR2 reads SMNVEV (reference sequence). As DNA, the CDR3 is TGTGCCAGCAGGGACGGACCCTACGAGCAGTACTTC. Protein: CASRDGPYEQYF.

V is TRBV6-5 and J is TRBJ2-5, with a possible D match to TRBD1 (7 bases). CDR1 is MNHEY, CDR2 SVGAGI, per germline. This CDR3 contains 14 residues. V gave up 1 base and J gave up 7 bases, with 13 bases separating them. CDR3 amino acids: CASSYLRQGGTQYF. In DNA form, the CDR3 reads TGTGCCAGCAGTTACTTGAGGCAGGGGGGGACCCAGTACTTC.

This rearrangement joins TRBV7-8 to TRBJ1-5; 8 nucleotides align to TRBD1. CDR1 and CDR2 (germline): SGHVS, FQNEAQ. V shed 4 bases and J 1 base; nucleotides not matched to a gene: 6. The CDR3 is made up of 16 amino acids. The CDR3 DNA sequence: TGTGCCAGCAGCTCAACAGGGGGACCGAGCAATCAGCCCCAGCATTTT. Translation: CASSSTGGPSNQPQHF.

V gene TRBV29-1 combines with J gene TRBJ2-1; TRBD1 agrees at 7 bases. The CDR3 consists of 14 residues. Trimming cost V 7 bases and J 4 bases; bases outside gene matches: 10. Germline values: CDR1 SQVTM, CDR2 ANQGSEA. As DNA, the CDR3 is TGCAGCGGTACCGGACAGGAACCGTACAATGAGCAGTTCTTC. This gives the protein CSGTGQEPYNEQFF.

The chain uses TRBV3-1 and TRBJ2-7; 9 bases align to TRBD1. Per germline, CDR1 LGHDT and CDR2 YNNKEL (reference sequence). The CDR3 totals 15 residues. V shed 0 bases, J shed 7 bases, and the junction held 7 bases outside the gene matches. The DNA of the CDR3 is TGTGCCAGCAGCCAAGATACCGGACAGGGGTGGGAGCAGTACTTC. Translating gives CASSQDTGQGWEQYF.

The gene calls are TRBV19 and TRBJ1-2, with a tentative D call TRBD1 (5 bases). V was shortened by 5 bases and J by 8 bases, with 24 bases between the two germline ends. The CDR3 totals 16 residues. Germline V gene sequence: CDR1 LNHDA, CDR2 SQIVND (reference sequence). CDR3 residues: CASSPRDLRLSAGYTF. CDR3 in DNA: TGTGCCAGTAGTCCAAGGGACCTGAGACTGTCAGCGGGCTACACCTTC.

This chain's CDR3 is CASGETGLAGEETQYF. CDR3 nucleotides: TGTGCTAGTGGCGAAACGGGACTAGCGGGAGAAGAGACCCAGTACTTC. The chain joins TRBV12-5 to TRBJ2-5, with 14 bases that match TRBD2. Germline V gene data show CDR1 as LGHNT and CDR2 as FRNRAP. This CDR3 spans 16 amino acids. V dropped 6 bases and J dropped 3; count of bases not matched to a gene: 6.

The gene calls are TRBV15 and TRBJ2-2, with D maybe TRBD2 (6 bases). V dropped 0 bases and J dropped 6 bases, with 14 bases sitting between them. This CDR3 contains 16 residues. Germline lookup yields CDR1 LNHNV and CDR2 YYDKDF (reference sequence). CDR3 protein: CATSRDRGAGAGELFF. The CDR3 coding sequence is TGTGCCACCAGCAGAGATCGCGGGGCAGGAGCCGGGGAGCTGTTTTTT.

CDR3 sequence (DNA): TGCAGTGCTAGCACCGGGACTAGCGCTTCCTACGAGCAGTACTTC. It encodes CSASTGTSASYEQYF. The chain joins TRBV20-1 to TRBJ2-7; 10 nucleotides align to TRBD2. The germline CDR1 and CDR2 sequences are DFQATT and SNEGSKA (reference sequence). This CDR3 contains 15 residues. V lost 3 bases to trimming and J lost 1 base; unmatched junction nucleotides: 6.

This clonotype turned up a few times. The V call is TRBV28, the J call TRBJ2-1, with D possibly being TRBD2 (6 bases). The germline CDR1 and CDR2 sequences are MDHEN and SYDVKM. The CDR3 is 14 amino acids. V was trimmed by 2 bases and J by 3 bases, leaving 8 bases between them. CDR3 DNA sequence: TGTGCCAGCAGTTTAAGGGGAGGCTACAATGAGCAGTTCTTC. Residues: CASSLRGGYNEQFF.

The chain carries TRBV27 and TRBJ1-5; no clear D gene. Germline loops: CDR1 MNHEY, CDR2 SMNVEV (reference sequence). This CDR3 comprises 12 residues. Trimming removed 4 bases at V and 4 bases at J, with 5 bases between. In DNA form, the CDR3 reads TGTGCCAGCAGTTCACAGAATCAGCCCCAGCATTTT. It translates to CASSSQNQPQHF.

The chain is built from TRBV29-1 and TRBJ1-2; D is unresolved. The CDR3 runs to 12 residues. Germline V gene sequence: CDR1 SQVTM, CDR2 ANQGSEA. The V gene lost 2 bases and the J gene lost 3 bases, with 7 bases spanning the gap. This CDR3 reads CSVENGYYGYTF. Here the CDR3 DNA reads TGCAGCGTTGAAAACGGATACTATGGCTACACCTTC.

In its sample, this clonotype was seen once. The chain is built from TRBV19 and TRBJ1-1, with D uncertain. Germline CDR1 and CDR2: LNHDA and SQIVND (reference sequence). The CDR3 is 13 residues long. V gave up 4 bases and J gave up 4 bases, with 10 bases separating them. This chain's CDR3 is CASSTGEITEAFF. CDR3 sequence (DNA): TGTGCCAGTAGTACCGGGGAGATCACTGAAGCTTTCTTT.

CDR3 sequence: CASRVKDRAQETQYF. The CDR3 nucleotides are TGTGCCAGCCGAGTGAAGGACAGGGCGCAAGAGACCCAGTACTTC. The V call is TRBV7-9, the J call TRBJ2-5; 8 bases align to TRBD1. In germline, CDR1 is SEHNR, CDR2 FQNEAQ (reference sequence). The CDR3 spans 15 residues. The V and J ends lost 8 bases and 2 bases, in that order; junction bases with no gene match: 10.

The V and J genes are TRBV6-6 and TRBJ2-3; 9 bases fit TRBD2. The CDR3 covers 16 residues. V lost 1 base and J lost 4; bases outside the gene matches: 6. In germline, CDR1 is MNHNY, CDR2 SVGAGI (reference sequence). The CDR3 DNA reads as TGTGCCAGCAGTTACTTTAGCGGGAGCCGGGCAGATACGCAGTATTTT. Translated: CASSYFSGSRADTQYF.

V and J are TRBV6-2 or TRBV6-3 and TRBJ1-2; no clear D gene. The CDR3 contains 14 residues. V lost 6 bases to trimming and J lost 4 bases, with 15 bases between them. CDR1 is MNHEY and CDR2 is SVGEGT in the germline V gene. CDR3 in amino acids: CASSYEGRTYGYTF. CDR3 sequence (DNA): TGTGCCAGCAGCTATGAGGGTCGTACCTATGGCTACACCTTC.